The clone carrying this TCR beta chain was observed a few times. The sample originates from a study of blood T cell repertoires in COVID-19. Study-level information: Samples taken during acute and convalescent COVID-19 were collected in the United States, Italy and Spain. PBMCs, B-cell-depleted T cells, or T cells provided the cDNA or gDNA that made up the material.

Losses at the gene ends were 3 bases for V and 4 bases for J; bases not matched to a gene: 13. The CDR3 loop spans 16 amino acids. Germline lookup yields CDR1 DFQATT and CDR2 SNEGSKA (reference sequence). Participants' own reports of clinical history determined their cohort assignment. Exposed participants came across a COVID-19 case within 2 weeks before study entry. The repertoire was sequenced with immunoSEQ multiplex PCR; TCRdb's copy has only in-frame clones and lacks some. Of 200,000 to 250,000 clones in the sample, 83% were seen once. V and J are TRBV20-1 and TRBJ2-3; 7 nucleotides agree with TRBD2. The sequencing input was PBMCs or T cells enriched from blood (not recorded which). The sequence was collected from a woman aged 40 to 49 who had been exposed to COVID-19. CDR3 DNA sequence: TGCAGTGCTAGTTACTATGGACTAGAGAGGGCAGATACGCAGTATTTT. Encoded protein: CSASYYGLERADTQYF.